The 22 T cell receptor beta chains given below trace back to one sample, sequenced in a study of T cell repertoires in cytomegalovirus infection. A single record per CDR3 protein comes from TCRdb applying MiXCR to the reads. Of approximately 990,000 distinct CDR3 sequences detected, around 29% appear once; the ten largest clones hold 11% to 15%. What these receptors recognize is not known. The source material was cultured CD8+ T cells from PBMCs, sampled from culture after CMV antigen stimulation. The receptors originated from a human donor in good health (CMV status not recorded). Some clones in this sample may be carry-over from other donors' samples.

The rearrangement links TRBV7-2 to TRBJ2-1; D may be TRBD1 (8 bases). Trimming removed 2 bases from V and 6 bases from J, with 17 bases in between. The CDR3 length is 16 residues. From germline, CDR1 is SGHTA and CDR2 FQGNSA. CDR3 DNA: TGTGCCAGCAGCTTATGGCAGACAGGGGAGGGCAATGAGCAGTTCTTC. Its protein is CASSLWQTGEGNEQFF.

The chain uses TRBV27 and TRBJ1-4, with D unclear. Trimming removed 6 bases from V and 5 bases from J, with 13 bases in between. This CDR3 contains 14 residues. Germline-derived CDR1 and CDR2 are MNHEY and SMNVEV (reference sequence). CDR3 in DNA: TGTGCCAGCAGACATCGCGGACCGAATGAAAAACTGTTTTTT. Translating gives CASRHRGPNEKLFF.

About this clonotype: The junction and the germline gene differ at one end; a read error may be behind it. CDR3 amino acids: CASSLGETGADEQFF. DNA for the CDR3: TGTGCCAGCAGCTTGGGAGAGACAGGGGCGGATGAGCAGTTCTTC. The rearrangement links TRBV5-3 to TRBJ2-1; 8 bases are a match to TRBD1. TRBV5-3 is sorted into the ORF group, with uncertain function. This CDR3 contains 15 residues.

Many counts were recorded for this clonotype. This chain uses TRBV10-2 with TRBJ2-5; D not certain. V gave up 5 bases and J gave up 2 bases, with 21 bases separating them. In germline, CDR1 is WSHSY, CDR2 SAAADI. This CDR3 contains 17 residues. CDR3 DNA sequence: TGCGCCAGCAGTCCACCATCGGGTAGGGCCTTACAAGAGACCCAGTACTTC. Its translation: CASSPPSGRALQETQYF.

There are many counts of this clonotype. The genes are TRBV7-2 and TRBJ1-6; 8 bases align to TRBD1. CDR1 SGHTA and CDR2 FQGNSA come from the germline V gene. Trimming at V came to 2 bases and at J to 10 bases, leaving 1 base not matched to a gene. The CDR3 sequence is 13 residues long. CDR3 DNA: TGTGCCAGCAGCTTAACAGGGGGATCACCCCTCCACTTT. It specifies CASSLTGGSPLHF. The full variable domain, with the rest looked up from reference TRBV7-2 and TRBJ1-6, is GAGVSQSPSNKVTEKGKDVELRCDPISGHTALYWYRQSLGQGLEFLIYFQGNSAPDKSGLPSDRFSAERTGGSVSTLTIQRTQQEDSAVYLCASSLTGGSPLHFGNGTRLTVT.

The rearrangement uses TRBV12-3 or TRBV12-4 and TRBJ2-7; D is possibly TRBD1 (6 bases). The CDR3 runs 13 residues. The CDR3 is CASGFSGVHEQYV. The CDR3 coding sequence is TGTGCCAGCGGTTTTTCAGGGGTCCACGAGCAGTACGTC.

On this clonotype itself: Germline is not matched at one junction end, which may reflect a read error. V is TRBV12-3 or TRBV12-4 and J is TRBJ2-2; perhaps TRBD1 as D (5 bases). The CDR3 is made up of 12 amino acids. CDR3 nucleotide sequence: TGTGTCAGCAGGCCAGGGTCGGGGGAGCTGTTTTTT. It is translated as CVSRPGSGELFF.

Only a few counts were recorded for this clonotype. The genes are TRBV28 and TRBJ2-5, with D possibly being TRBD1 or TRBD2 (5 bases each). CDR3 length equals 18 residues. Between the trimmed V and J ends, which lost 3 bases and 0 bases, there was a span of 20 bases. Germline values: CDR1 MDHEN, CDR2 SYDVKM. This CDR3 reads CASSFGEEWGSYQETQYF. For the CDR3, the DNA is TGTGCCAGCAGTTTCGGAGAAGAGTGGGGGTCCTACCAAGAGACCCAGTACTTC.

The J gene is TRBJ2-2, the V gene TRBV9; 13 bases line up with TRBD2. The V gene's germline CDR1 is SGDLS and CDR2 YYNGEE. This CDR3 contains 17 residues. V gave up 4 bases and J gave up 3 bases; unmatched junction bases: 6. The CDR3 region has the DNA TGTGCCAGCAGCCCACGACTAGCGGGGGGACACACCGGGGAGCTGTTTTTT. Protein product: CASSPRLAGGHTGELFF.

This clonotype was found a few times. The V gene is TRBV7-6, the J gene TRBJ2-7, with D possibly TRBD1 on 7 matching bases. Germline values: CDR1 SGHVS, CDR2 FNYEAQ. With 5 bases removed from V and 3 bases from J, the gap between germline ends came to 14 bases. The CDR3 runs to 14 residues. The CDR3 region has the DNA TGTGCCAGCAGCGCGGGGACAGAGAGCTACGAGCAGTACTTC. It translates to CASSAGTESYEQYF.

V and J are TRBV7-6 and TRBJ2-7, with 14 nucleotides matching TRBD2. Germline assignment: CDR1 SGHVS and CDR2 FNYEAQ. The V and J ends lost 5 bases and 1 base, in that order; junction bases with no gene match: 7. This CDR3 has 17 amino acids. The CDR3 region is CASSRTSGGHISYEQYF. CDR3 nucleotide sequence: TGTGCCAGCAGCCGGACTAGCGGGGGGCACATATCCTACGAGCAGTACTTC.

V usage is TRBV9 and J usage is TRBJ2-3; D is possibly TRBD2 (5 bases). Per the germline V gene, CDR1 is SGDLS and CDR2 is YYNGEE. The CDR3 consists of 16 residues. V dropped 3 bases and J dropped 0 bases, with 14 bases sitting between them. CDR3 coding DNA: TGTGCCAGCAGCGCAGAGGGTGGTTCCAGCACAGATACGCAGTATTTT. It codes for CASSAEGGSSTDTQYF.

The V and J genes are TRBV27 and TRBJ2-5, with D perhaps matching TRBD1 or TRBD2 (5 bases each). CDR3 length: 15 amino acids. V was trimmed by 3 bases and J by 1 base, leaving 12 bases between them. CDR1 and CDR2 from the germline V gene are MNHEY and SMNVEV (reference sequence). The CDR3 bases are TGTGCCAGCAGTTTCTACCGGGGCAGCCAAGAGACCCAGTACTTC. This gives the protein CASSFYRGSQETQYF.

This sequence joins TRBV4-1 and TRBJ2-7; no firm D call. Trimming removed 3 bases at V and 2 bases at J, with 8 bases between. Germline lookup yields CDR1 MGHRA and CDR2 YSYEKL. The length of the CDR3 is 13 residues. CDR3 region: CASSHTETYEQYF. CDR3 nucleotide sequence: TGCGCCAGCAGCCACACCGAAACCTACGAGCAGTACTTC.

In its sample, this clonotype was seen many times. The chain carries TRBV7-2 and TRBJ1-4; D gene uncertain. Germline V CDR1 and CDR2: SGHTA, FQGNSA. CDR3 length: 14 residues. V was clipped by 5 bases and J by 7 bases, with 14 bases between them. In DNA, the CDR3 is TGTGCCAGCAGCCGAACCGGAATGAGTGAAAAACTGTTTTTT. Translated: CASSRTGMSEKLFF.

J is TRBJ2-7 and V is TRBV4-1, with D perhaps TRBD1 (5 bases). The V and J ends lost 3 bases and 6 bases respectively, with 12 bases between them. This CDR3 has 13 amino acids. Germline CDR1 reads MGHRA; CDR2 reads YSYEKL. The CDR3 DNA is TGCGCCAGCAGCCAGGCAACTGGGGCCGAGCAGTACGTC. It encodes CASSQATGAEQYV.

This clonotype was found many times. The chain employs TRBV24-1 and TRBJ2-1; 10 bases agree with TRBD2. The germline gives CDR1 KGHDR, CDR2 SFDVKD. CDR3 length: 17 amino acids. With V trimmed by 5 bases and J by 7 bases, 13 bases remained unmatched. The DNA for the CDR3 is TGTGCCACCAGTGGTCGGCTAGCGGGGGAGAGTGTGAATGAGCAGTTCTTC. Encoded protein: CATSGRLAGESVNEQFF.

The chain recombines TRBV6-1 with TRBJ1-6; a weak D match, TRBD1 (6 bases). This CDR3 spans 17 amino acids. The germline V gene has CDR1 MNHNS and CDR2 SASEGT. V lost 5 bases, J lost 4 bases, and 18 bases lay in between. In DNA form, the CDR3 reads TGTGCCAGCAGTCCAGGATACAGGGCCTCTTATAATTCACCCCTCCACTTT. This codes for CASSPGYRASYNSPLHF.

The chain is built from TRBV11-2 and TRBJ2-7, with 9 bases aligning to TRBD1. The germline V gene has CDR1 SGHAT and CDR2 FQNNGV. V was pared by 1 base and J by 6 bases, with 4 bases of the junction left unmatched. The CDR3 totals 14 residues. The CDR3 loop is CASSLGTGEAEQYV. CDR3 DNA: TGTGCCAGCAGCTTAGGGACAGGGGAAGCCGAGCAGTACGTC.

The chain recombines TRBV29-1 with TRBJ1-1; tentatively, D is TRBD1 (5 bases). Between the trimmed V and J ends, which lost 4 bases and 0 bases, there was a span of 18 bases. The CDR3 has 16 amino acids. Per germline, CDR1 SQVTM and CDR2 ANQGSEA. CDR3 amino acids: CSVGGRDVRMNTEAFF. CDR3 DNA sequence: TGCAGCGTTGGGGGCCGGGACGTTCGGATGAACACTGAAGCTTTCTTT.

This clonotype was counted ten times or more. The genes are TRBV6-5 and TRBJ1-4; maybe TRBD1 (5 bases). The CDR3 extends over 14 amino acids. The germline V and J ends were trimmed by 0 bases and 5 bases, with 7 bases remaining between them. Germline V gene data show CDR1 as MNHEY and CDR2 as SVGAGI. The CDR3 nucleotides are TGTGCCAGCAGTTACTCGGGGCAGAATGAAAAACTGTTTTTT. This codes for CASSYSGQNEKLFF.

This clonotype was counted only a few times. The CDR3 loop is CASSFTLGDSSNPSYEQYV. In nucleotides, the CDR3 is TGTGCCAGCAGTTTTACCCTGGGGGACAGTAGCAACCCTTCCTACGAGCAGTACGTC. The genes are TRBV12-3 or TRBV12-4 and TRBJ2-7; TRBD1 matches at 7 bases. V was pared by 3 bases and J by 1 base, with 18 bases of the junction left unmatched. This CDR3 region has 19 residues.